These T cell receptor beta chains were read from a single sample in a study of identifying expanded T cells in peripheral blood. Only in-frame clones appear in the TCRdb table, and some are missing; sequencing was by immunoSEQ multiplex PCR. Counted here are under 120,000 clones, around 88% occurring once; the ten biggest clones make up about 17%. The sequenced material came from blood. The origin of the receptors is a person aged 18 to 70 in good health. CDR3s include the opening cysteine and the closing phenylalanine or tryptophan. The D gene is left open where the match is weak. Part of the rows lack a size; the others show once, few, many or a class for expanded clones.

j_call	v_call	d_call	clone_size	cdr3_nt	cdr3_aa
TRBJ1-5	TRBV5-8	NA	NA	TGTGCCAGCAGCTCCAGACAGTATAGCAATCAGCCCCAGCATTTT	CASSSRQYSNQPQHF
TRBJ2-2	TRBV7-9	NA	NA	TGTGCCAGCAGTCCACGCGGGGCTAACACCGGGGAGCTGTTTTTT	CASSPRGANTGELFF
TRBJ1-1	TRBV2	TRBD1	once	TGTGCCGGAGGAGGGCGGACAGGGGGCACTGAAGCTTTCTTT	CAGGGRTGGTEAFF
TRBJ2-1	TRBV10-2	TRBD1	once	TGCGCCAGCAGTGTTCATGTGGTGGACAGGGGAATTTACAATGAGCAGTTCTTC	CASSVHVVDRGIYNEQFF
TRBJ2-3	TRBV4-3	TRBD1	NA	TGCGCCAGCAGCCAAGAAGGAGGGACAGGGAGCACAGATACGCAGTATTTT	CASSQEGGTGSTDTQYF
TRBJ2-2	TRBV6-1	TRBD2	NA	TGTGCCAGCAGTGCACGACTAGCGGGGAACACCGGGGAGCTGTTTTTT	CASSARLAGNTGELFF
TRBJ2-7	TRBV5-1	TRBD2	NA	TGCGCCAGCAGCAGACTAGCGGGGGGCCTCTACGAGCAGTACTTC	CASSRLAGGLYEQYF
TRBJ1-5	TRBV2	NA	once	TGTGCCAGCAGGGAAACGGGACTGCTTAGCAATCAGCCCCAGCATTTT	CASRETGLLSNQPQHF
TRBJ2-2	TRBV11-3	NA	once	TGTGCCAGCAGCTTGTGGGGGGGCGGCGCCGGGGAGCTGTTTTTT	CASSLWGGGAGELFF
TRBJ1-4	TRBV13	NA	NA	TGTGCCAGCAGCTTAGAGGGGACTAGCAGTGAAAAACTGTTTTTT	CASSLEGTSSEKLFF
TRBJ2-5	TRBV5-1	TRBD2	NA	TGCGCCAGCAGCTTGGGCCCAGCGGGGAGCCAAGAGACCCAGTACTTC	CASSLGPAGSQETQYF
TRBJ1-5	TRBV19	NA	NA	TGTGCCAGTAGTATAGAACAAATCAATCAGCCCCAGCATTTT	CASSIEQINQPQHF
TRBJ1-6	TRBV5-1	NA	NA	TGCGCCAGCAGCCTGGGGGCGGGAGGAAATTCACCCCTCCACTTT	CASSLGAGGNSPLHF
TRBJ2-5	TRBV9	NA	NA	TGTGCCAGCAGCCCACGCGCGGGGACCCAACAAGAGACCCAGTACTTC	CASSPRAGTQQETQYF
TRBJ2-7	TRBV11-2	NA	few	TGTGCCAGCAGCTTAGGGGGTTTCTACGAGCAGTACTTC	CASSLGGFYEQYF
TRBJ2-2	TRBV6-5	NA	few	TGTGCCAGCAGTTACTCAGGGGATAACACCGGGGAGCTGTTTTTT	CASSYSGDNTGELFF
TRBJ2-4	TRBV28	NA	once	TGTGCCAGCAGTTTGCGCCGGTGGCAGATGAAAAACATTCAGTACTTC	CASSLRRWQMKNIQYF
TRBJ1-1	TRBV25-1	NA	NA	TGTGCCAGCAGTTTAGGACTGCCGAACACTGAAGCTTTCTTT	CASSLGLPNTEAFF
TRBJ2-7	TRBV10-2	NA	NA	TGCGCCAGCAAGGCGGCGAGCTCCTACGAGCAGTACTTC	CASKAASSYEQYF
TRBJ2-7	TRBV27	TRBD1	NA	TGTGCCAGCAGTTTTGGGACAGGGGGCCCAAGCTCCTACGAGCAGTACTTC	CASSFGTGGPSSYEQYF
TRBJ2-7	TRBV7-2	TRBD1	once	TGTGCCAGCAGCCCGGGGGACAGGGTCTACTCCTACGAGCAGTACTTC	CASSPGDRVYSYEQYF
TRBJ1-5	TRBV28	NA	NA	TGTGCCAGCAGCCTGCCGGTTCAATATAGCAATCAGCCCCAGCATTTT	CASSLPVQYSNQPQHF
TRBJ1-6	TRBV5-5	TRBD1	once	TGTGCCAGCAGCCCGGGACAGAATAATTCACCCCTCCACTTT	CASSPGQNNSPLHF
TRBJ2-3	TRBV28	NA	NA	TGTGCCAGCAGTTTAGCCAGGGATGGTCCAGATACGCAGTATTTT	CASSLARDGPDTQYF
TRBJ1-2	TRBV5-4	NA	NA	TGTGCCAGCAGCCCGGGGTGGGGTAACTATGGCTACACCTTC	CASSPGWGNYGYTF
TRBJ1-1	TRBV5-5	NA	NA	TGTGCCAGCAGCTTGCTGAAGGCGGTTGGAGCTTTCTTT	CASSLLKAVGAFF
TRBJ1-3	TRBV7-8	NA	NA	TGTGCCAGCAGCGCAGTGGGGCCATTAAACACCATATATTTT	CASSAVGPLNTIYF
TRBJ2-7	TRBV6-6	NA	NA	TGTGCCAGCAGCCGGGACACCGACTCCTACGAGCAGTACTTC	CASSRDTDSYEQYF
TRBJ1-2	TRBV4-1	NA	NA	TGCGCCAGCAGCCAAGTGCCAGGCAACTATGGCTACACCTTC	CASSQVPGNYGYTF
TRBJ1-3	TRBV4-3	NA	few	TGCGCCAGCAGCCAAGATGAGGGCTCTGGAAACACCATATATTTT	CASSQDEGSGNTIYF
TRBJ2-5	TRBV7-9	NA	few	TGTGCCAGCAGCTTAGACTGGGCAGGTGGGACCCAGTACTTC	CASSLDWAGGTQYF
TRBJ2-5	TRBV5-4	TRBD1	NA	TGTGCCAGCAGCCAAACCGGGACAGAAGAGACCCAGTACTTC	CASSQTGTEETQYF
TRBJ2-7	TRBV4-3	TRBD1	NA	TGCGCCAGCAGCCCGACCCGGGACAGAACCTACGAGCAGTACTTC	CASSPTRDRTYEQYF
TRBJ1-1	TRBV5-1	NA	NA	TGCGCCAGCAGCCTGTCCGGGACTATTGACACTGAAGCTTTCTTT	CASSLSGTIDTEAFF
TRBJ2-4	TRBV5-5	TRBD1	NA	TGTGCCAGCAGCGACCCCGGACAGGGGGGATACATTCAGTACTTC	CASSDPGQGGYIQYF
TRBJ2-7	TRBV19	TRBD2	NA	TGTGCCAGTAGTGCCTTAGCGGGGGCGTTCCGGGAGCAGTACTTC	CASSALAGAFREQYF
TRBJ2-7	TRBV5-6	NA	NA	TGTGCCAGCAAAGGGTTGTCCTACGAGCAGTACTTC	CASKGLSYEQYF
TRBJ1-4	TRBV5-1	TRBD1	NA	TGCGCCAGCAGCTTGTCAGACAGGGTGGGGGAAAAACTGTTTTTT	CASSLSDRVGEKLFF
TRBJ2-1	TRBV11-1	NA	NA	TGTGCCAGCAGCATTTCTCCTACCTACAATGAGCAGTTCTTC	CASSISPTYNEQFF
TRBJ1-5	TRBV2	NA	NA	TGTGCCAGCAGTGGCGACCTCGGCAATCAGCCCCAGCATTTT	CASSGDLGNQPQHF
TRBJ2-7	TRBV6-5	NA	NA	TGTGCCAGCAGTTACTCGTACGTTGGCCAGTCCTACGAGCAGTACTTC	CASSYSYVGQSYEQYF
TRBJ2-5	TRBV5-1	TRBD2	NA	TGCGCCAGCAGCTTGGCCGTTGGTAGCGGGGTCAGCGAGACCCAGTACTTC	CASSLAVGSGVSETQYF
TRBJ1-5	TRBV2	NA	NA	TGTGCCAGCACCCTCCCGCGGGGGCCCCAGCATTTT	CASTLPRGPQHF
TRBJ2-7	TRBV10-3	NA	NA	TGTGCCGCAAGTGGTTATGACTACGAGCAGTACTTC	CAASGYDYEQYF
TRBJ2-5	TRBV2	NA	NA	TGTGCCAGCAGTGGTTTCCAAGAGACCCAGTACTTC	CASSGFQETQYF
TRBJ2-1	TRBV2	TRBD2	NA	TGTGCCAGCAGCCGCACTAGCGGGGGTTACTACAATGAGCAGTTCTTC	CASSRTSGGYYNEQFF
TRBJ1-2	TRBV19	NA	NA	TGTGCCAGTAGTATAGATAACTGGGACACCTGGGTGTGGGGCTACACCTTC	CASSIDNWDTWVWGYTF
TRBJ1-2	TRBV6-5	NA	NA	TGTGCCAGCAGCTTACAGGTGAACTATGGCTACACCTTC	CASSLQVNYGYTF
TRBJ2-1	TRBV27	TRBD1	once	TGTGCCAGCAGTTTTTTCGGGACAGGGTTGAATGAGCAGTTCTTC	CASSFFGTGLNEQFF
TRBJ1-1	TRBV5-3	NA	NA	TGTGCCAGCAGCAGGAACAGGGATCCTGAAGCTTTCTTT	CASSRNRDPEAFF
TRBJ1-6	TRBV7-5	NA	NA	TGTGCCAGAAGCTTAATCACGACTCATCGACGAGATAATTCACCCCTCCACTTT	CARSLITTHRRDNSPLHF
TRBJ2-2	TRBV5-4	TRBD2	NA	TGTGCCAGCAGTTCCCGGACTAGCGGGGGAGGTGGCGGGGAGCTGTTTTTT	CASSSRTSGGGGGELFF
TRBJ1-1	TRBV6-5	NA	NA	TGTGCCAGCAGTCGGGACCACAACACTGAAGCTTTCTTT	CASSRDHNTEAFF
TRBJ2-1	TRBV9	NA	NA	TGTGCCAGCAGCTCCCCTGGGTCCTACAATGAGCAGTTCTTC	CASSSPGSYNEQFF
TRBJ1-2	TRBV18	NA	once	TGTGCCAGCTCACGGGGGACGGCGCCTACCTTC	CASSRGTAPTF
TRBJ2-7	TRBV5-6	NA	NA	TGTGCCAGCAGCTTTGGGGGCGGCTACGAGCAGTACTTC	CASSFGGGYEQYF